These 21 T cell receptor beta chains originate from one sample sequenced in a study of T cell responses to AZD1222 COVID-19 vaccine. Only in-frame clones appear in the TCRdb table, and some are missing; sequencing was by immunoSEQ multiplex PCR. This table has roughly 120,000 clones, roughly 86% appearing once. The source was peripheral blood, collected 28 days after the second AZD1222 dose. The source of these receptors is an adult who received the AZD1222 COVID-19 vaccine.

CDR3 residues: CASSYGTYEQYF. DNA of the CDR3: TGTGCCAGCAGTTATGGGACCTACGAGCAGTACTTC. The rearrangement links TRBV28 to TRBJ2-7; D not resolved. The germline V gene has CDR1 MDHEN and CDR2 SYDVKM. The CDR3 is made up of 12 amino acids. V lost 4 bases and J 2 bases, leaving 6 bases between the germline ends. Together with reference TRBV28 and TRBJ2-7, the CDR3 gives the full variable domain: DVKVTQSSRYLVKRTGEKVFLECVQDMDHENMFWYRQDPGLGLRLIYFSYDVKMKEKGDIPEGYSVSREKKERFSLILESASTNQTSMYLCASSYGTYEQYFGPGTRLTVT.

The chain is built from TRBV12-3 or TRBV12-4 and TRBJ1-5, with D uncertain. Between the trimmed V and J ends, which lost 1 base and 5 bases, there was a span of 6 bases. The CDR3 has 13 residues. CDR3 bases: TGTGCCAGCAGTTTAGACATCTATCAGCCCCAGCATTTT. Amino acids: CASSLDIYQPQHF.

The gene calls are TRBV20-1 and TRBJ2-7, with TRBD2 as a possible D gene (5 bases). Germline CDR1 is DFQATT and CDR2 is SNEGSKA (reference sequence). Trimming left V 3 bases short and J 2 bases short, with 11 bases between. This CDR3 region has 13 residues. The DNA for the CDR3 is TGCAGTGCTAGTGGCGGGCGGGCCTACGAGCAGTACTTC. It specifies CSASGGRAYEQYF.

The V call is TRBV28, the J call TRBJ1-4; D remains unclear. The length of the CDR3 is 15 residues. Germline CDR1 is MDHEN and CDR2 is SYDVKM. V was pared by 7 bases and J by 6 bases, with 18 bases between. CDR3 residues: CASILTPGPYEKLFF. CDR3 nucleotide sequence: TGTGCCAGCATCCTTACTCCGGGTCCTTATGAAAAACTGTTTTTT.

A single count supports this clone. This sequence joins TRBV5-6 and TRBJ2-7, with D possibly matching TRBD2 (6 bases). Trimming took off 4 bases at V and 0 bases at J, with 11 bases between the two ends. Germline assignment: CDR1 SGHDT and CDR2 YYEEEE. The CDR3 is made up of 14 amino acids. The CDR3 DNA follows: TGTGCCAGCAGCAATCCGGGGGTCTCCTACGAGCAGTACTTC. Its translation: CASSNPGVSYEQYF.

Only one count was recorded for this clone. This chain uses TRBV9 with TRBJ2-7, with D unclear. This CDR3 is built from 13 residues. The germline CDR1 and CDR2 sequences are SGDLS and YYNGEE. The V gene lost 4 bases and the J gene lost 5 bases, with 13 bases spanning the gap. CDR3 sequence (DNA): TGTGCCAGCAGCCCCAAGGGTTTCCACGAGCAGTACTTC. Its translation: CASSPKGFHEQYF.

This CDR3 reads CASSILPGGPMNTEAFF. The CDR3 DNA is TGTGCCAGTAGTATCCTCCCAGGTGGGCCGATGAACACTGAAGCTTTCTTT. This chain links TRBV19 with TRBJ1-1, with D uncertain. V was trimmed by 3 bases and J by 0 bases, leaving 17 bases between them. The CDR3 loop spans 17 amino acids. From germline, CDR1 is LNHDA and CDR2 SQIVND (reference sequence).

The chain joins TRBV27 to TRBJ2-1; TRBD1 aligns across 8 bases. Trimming removed 4 bases from V and 6 bases from J; junction bases left unmatched: 5. Germline V gene sequence: CDR1 MNHEY, CDR2 SMNVEV (reference sequence). CDR3 size: 14 residues. The CDR3 sequence is CASSSTGESNEQFF. The DNA for the CDR3 is TGTGCCAGCAGTTCGACAGGGGAAAGCAATGAGCAGTTCTTC.

The V gene is TRBV6-2 or TRBV6-3, the J gene TRBJ1-2, with TRBD1 matching over 7 bases. Germline-derived CDR1 and CDR2 are MNHEY and SVGEGT. This CDR3 is 14 amino acids long. After removal of 7 bases from V and 6 bases from J, the junction contained 11 bases not matched to a gene. CDR3 region: CASTPGGSFDGYTF. DNA of the CDR3: TGTGCCAGCACCCCAGGGGGTAGTTTCGATGGCTACACCTTC.

This chain connects TRBV3-1 (or the pseudogene TRBV3-2) to TRBJ1-1, with 7 bases fitting TRBD1. V was pared by 2 bases and J by 5 bases, with 5 bases of the junction left unmatched. The CDR3 length is 14 residues. Germline V gene sequence: CDR1 LGHDT, CDR2 YNNKEL (reference sequence). The CDR3 loop is CASSQQGVKTEAFF. The CDR3 bases are TGTGCCAGCAGCCAACAGGGGGTCAAGACTGAAGCTTTCTTT.

This clone turned up a few times. This chain joins TRBV12-3 or TRBV12-4 and TRBJ2-3, with D possibly matching TRBD2 (5 bases). V lost 5 bases to trimming and J lost 6 bases, with 12 bases between them. The CDR3 sequence is 13 residues long. The CDR3: CASSLDPGDTQYF. The CDR3 DNA is TGTGCCAGCAGTCTGGACCCGGGGGATACGCAGTATTTT.

This chain uses TRBV6-1 with TRBJ2-2; 8 nucleotides match TRBD2. The CDR3 spans 15 residues. Germline CDR1 and CDR2: MNHNS and SASEGT. Trimming took 0 bases from V and 6 from J; bases not matched to a gene: 3. CDR3 protein: CASSEAAGEAGELFF. CDR3 DNA: TGTGCCAGCAGTGAAGCAGCGGGAGAGGCCGGGGAGCTGTTTTTT.

The rearrangement joins TRBV3-1 (or the pseudogene TRBV3-2) to TRBJ2-7; D unresolved. V gave up 4 bases and J gave up 0 bases, with 10 bases separating them. Germline-derived CDR1 and CDR2 are LGHDT and YNNKEL (reference sequence). This CDR3 is built from 14 residues. As DNA, the CDR3 is TGTGCCAGCAGCCCCACACAGAGCTCCTACGAGCAGTACTTC. Residues: CASSPTQSSYEQYF.

To note about this clone: Other nucleotide sequences in the sample specify the same CDR3. The J gene is TRBJ2-3, the V gene TRBV7-2; D gene uncertain. This CDR3 comprises 13 residues. V lost 1 base, J lost 3 bases, and 5 bases lay in between. In germline, CDR1 is SGHTA, CDR2 FQGNSA. CDR3 bases: TGTGCCAGCAGCTTAGTGGGGACAGATACGCAGTATTTT. Translating gives CASSLVGTDTQYF.

The rearrangement joins TRBV6-5 to TRBJ2-2; D might be TRBD1 or TRBD2, each matching 5 bases. This CDR3 spans 14 amino acids. Germline lookup yields CDR1 MNHEY and CDR2 SVGAGI. The ends were cut back, 8 bases at V and 3 bases at J, with 13 bases in the middle. The CDR3 bases are TGTGCCAGCCGATTTGGGACGTACACCGGGGAGCTGTTTTTT. Its protein product is CASRFGTYTGELFF.

The chain is built from TRBV19 and TRBJ2-6, with D unclear. This CDR3 contains 14 residues. Deletions cut 5 bases from V and 0 bases from J, with 5 bases between. Looked up from germline, CDR1 is LNHDA and CDR2 is SQIVND (reference sequence). CDR3 sequence reads: CASSGISGANVLTF. The CDR3 DNA follows: TGTGCCAGTAGTGGTATCTCTGGGGCCAACGTCCTGACTTTC.

In its sample, this clone was seen once. This rearrangement joins TRBV10-2 to TRBJ1-2, with D hard to call. The V end lost 0 bases, the J end lost 4 bases, and 9 bases lay between the germline ends. The V gene's germline CDR1 is WSHSY and CDR2 SAAADI. There are 14 residues in the CDR3. As DNA, the CDR3 is TGCGCCAGCAGTGAGTCTCGGGCTGTCTATGGCTACACCTTC. It encodes CASSESRAVYGYTF.

V and J are TRBV3-1 (or the pseudogene TRBV3-2) and TRBJ2-3; weak D call: TRBD1 (6 bases). The CDR3 contains 19 residues. The V end was cut by 0 bases, the J end by 6 bases, with 25 bases between. Germline loops: CDR1 LGHDT, CDR2 YNNKEL (reference sequence). CDR3 protein: CASSQDPRRLTTGSDTQYF. In DNA form, the CDR3 reads TGTGCCAGCAGCCAAGATCCGCGGAGGTTAACGACAGGCTCCGATACGCAGTATTTT.

The chain joins TRBV15 to TRBJ1-2, with D unresolved. This CDR3 is built from 15 residues. Germline V gene lookup returns CDR1 LNHNV and CDR2 YYDKDF (reference sequence). The V gene lost 0 bases and the J gene lost 4 bases, with 12 bases spanning the gap. CDR3 sequence: CATSRDPIRTYGYTF. The CDR3 DNA is TGTGCCACCAGCAGAGATCCCATCCGAACCTATGGCTACACCTTC.

The V call is TRBV11-2, the J call TRBJ1-3; 9 bases are shared with TRBD1. Germline trimming cut 5 bases from V and 4 bases from J; bases unmatched to any gene: 9. The CDR3 sequence is 16 residues long. CDR1 and CDR2 from the germline V gene are SGHAT and FQNNGV. In DNA form, the CDR3 reads TGTGCCAGCAGCGCGTATGGGACAGGGATGGGAAACACCATATATTTT. As protein: CASSAYGTGMGNTIYF.

V and J are TRBV6-1 and TRBJ2-3; 11 bases align to TRBD2. The CDR3 has 16 amino acids. Per the germline V gene, CDR1 is MNHNS and CDR2 is SASEGT. The V gene end was trimmed by 1 base and the J gene end by 4 bases; junction bases not matched to a gene: 4. The CDR3 sequence: CASSEVLAGAADTQYF. The DNA of the CDR3 is TGTGCCAGCAGTGAAGTACTAGCGGGGGCAGCAGATACGCAGTATTTT.